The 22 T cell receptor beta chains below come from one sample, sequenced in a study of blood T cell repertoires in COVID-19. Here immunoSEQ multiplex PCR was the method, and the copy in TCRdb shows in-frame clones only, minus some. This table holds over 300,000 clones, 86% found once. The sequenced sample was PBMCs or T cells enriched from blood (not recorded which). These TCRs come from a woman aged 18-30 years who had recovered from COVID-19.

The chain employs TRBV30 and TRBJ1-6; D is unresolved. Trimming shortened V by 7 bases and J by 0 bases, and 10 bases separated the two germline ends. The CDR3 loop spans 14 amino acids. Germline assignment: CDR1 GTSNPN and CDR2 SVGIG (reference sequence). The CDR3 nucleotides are TGTGCCTCTGGCTACAGCTCCTATAATTCACCCCTCCACTTT. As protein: CASGYSSYNSPLHF.

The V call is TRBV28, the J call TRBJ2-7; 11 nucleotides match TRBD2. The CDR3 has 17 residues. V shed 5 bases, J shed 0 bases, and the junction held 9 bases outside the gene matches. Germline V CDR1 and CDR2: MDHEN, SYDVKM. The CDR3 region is CASSAGTSGLSSYEQYF. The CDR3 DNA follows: TGTGCCAGCAGTGCCGGGACTAGCGGACTGAGCTCCTACGAGCAGTACTTC.

In DNA, the CDR3 is TGTGCCAGCAGCTTGGGAGTGCTCGGCACAGCGCCCCAGCATTTT. Residues: CASSLGVLGTAPQHF. The V gene is TRBV5-6, the J gene TRBJ1-5; the D is unclear. The CDR3 loop spans 15 amino acids. V was trimmed by 0 bases and J by 9 bases, leaving 16 bases between them. CDR1 SGHDT and CDR2 YYEEEE come from the germline V gene.

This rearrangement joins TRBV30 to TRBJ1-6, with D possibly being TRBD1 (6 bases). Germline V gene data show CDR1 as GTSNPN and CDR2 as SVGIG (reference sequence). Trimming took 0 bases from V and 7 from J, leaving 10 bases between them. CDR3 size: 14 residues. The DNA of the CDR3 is TGTGCCTGGAGTGTTATAACAGGGAATTCACCCCTCCACTTT. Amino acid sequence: CAWSVITGNSPLHF.

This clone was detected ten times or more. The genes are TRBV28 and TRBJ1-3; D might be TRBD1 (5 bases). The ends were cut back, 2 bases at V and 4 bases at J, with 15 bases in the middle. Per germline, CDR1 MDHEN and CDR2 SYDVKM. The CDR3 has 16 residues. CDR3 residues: CASSLSGTANGNTIYF. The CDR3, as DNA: TGTGCCAGCAGTTTAAGCGGGACGGCTAACGGAAACACCATATATTTT.

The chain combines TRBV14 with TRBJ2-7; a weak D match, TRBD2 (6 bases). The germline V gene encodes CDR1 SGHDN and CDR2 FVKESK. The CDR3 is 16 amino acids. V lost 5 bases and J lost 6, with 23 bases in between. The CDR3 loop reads CASSAGNFNPPSEQYF. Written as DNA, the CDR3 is TGTGCCAGCAGCGCGGGGAACTTCAACCCACCCTCCGAGCAGTACTTC. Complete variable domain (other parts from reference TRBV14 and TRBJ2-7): EAGVTQFPSHSVIEKGQTVTLRCDPISGHDNLYWYRRVMGKEIKFLLHFVKESKQDESGMPNNRFLAERTGGTYSTLKVQPAELEDSGVYFCASSAGNFNPPSEQYFGPGTRLTVT.

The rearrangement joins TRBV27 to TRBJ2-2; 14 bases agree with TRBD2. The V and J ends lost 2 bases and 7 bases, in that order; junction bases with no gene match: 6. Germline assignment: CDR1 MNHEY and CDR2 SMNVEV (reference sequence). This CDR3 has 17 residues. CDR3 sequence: CASSLRGTSGRIGELFF. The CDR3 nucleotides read TGTGCCAGCAGTTTAAGAGGGACTAGCGGGAGAATCGGGGAGCTGTTTTTT.

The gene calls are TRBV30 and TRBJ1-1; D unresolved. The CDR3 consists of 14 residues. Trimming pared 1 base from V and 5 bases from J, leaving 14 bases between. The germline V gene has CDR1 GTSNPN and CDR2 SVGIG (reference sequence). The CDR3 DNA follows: TGTGCCTGGAGTGGAGGTATGGAGGGTACTGAAGCTTTCTTT. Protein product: CAWSGGMEGTEAFF.

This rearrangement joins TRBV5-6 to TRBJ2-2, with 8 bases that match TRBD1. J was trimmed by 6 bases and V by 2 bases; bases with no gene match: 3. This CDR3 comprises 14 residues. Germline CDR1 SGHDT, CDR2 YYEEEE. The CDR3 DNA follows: TGTGCCAGCAGCTTCAGGGGGCCGGCCGGGGAGCTGTTTTTT. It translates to CASSFRGPAGELFF. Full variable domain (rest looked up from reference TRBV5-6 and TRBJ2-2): DAGVTQSPTHLIKTRGQQVTLRCSPKSGHDTVSWYQQALGQGPQFIFQYYEEEERQRGNFPDRFSGHQFPNYSSELNVNALLLGDSALYLCASSFRGPAGELFFGEGSRLTVL.

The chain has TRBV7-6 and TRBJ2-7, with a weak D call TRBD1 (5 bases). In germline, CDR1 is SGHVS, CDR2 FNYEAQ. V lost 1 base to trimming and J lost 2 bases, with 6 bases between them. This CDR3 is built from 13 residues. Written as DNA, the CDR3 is TGTGCCAGCAGCTTAGGCAGGGCCTACGAGCAGTACTTC. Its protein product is CASSLGRAYEQYF.

The CDR3 region is CASSTTSRGADTQYF. For the CDR3, the DNA is TGTGCCAGCAGCACGACGTCAAGGGGCGCAGATACGCAGTATTTT. The chain couples TRBV6-5 to TRBJ2-3, with TRBD1 as a possible D gene (5 bases). Germline loops: CDR1 MNHEY, CDR2 SVGAGI. Trimming took off 6 bases at V and 4 bases at J, with 17 bases between the two ends. The CDR3 contains 15 residues.

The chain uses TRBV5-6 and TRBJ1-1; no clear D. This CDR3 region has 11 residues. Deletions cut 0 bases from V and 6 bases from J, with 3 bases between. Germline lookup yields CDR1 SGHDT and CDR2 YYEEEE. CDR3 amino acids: CASSLAAEAFF. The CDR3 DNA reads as TGTGCCAGCAGCTTGGCAGCTGAAGCTTTCTTT. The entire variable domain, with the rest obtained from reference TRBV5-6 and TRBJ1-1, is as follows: DAGVTQSPTHLIKTRGQQVTLRCSPKSGHDTVSWYQQALGQGPQFIFQYYEEEERQRGNFPDRFSGHQFPNYSSELNVNALLLGDSALYLCASSLAAEAFFGQGTRLTVV.

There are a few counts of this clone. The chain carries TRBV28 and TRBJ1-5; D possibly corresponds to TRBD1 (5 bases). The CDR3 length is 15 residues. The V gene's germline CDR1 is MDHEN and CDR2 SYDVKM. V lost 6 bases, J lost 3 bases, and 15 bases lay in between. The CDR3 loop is CASRLEPGVNQPQHF. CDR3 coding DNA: TGTGCCAGCAGATTAGAACCGGGGGTCAATCAGCCCCAGCATTTT.

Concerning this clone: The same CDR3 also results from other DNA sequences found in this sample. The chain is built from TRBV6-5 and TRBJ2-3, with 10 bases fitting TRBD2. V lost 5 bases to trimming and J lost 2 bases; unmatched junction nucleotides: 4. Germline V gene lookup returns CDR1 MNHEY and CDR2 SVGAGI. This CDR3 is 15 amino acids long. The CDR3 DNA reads TGTGCCAGCAGTACTGGACTAGCGGTCACAGATACGCAGTATTTT. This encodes CASSTGLAVTDTQYF.

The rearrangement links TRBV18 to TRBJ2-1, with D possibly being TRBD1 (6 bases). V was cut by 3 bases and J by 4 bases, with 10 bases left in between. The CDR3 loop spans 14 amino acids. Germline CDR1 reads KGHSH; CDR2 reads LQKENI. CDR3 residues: CASSPSGQYNEQFF. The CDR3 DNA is TGTGCCAGCTCACCGTCCGGACAGTACAATGAGCAGTTCTTC.

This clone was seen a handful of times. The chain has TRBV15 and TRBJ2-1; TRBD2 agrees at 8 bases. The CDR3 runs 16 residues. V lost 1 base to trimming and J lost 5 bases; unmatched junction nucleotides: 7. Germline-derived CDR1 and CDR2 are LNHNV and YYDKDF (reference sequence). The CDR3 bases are TGTGCCACCAGCAGAGGCGGGACTAGATTGAACAATGAGCAGTTCTTC. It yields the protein CATSRGGTRLNNEQFF. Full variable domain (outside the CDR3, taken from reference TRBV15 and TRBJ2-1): DAMVIQNPRYQVTQFGKPVTLSCSQTLNHNVMYWYQQKSSQAPKLLFHYYDKDFNNEADTPDNFQSRRPNTSFCFLDIRSPGLGDTAMYLCATSRGGTRLNNEQFFGPGTRLTVL.

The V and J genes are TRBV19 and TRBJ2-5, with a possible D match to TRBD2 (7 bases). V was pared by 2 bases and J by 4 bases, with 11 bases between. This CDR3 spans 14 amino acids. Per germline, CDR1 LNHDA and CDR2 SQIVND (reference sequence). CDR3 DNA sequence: TGTGCCAGTAGTATAACCGGGGGGCGAGAGACCCAGTACTTC. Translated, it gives CASSITGGRETQYF.

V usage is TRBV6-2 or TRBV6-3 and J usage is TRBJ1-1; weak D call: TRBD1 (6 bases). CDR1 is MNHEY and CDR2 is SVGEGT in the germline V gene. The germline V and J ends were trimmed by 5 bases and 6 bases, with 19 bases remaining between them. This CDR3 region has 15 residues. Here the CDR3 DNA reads TGTGCCAGCAGTACACCACAGGGTTCTGTCCCTGAAGCTTTCTTT. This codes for CASSTPQGSVPEAFF.

The CDR3 DNA sequence: TGTGCCTGGATGGACAGATCTGGGGCCAACGTCCTGACTTTC. It yields the protein CAWMDRSGANVLTF. V is TRBV30 and J is TRBJ2-6; D may be TRBD1 (6 bases). The CDR3 has 14 residues. Trimming pared 4 bases from V and 1 base from J, leaving 8 bases between. Per germline, CDR1 GTSNPN and CDR2 SVGIG (reference sequence).

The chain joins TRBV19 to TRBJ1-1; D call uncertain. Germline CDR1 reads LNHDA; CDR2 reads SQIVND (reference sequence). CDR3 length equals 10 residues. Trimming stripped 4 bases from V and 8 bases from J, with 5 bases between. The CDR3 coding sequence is TGTGCCAGTAGTAACGGGGAAGCTTTCTTT. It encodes CASSNGEAFF.

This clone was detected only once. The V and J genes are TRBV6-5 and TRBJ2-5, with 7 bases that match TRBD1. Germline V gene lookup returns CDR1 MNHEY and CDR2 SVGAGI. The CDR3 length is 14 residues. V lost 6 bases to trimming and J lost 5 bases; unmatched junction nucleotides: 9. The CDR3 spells CASSSGQSKETQYF. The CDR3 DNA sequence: TGTGCCAGCAGCTCGGGACAGTCTAAGGAGACCCAGTACTTC.

The CDR3 bases are TGTGCCAGCAGCCAATCCCCTAGCGGTAGCATTCAGTACTTC. This gives the protein CASSQSPSGSIQYF. The chain uses TRBV3-1 (or the pseudogene TRBV3-2) and TRBJ2-4, with 7 bases aligning to TRBD2. This CDR3 has 14 residues. The V gene's germline CDR1 is LGHDT and CDR2 YNNKEL (reference sequence). V lost 2 bases to trimming and J lost 9 bases; unmatched junction nucleotides: 7.